Shown below are 13 T cell receptor beta chains from a single sample sequenced in a study of blood T cell repertoires in COVID-19. Repertoires were generated with immunoSEQ multiplex PCR, while TCRdb's copy carries only in-frame clones and drops some. The sample lists roughly 370,000 clones; around nine tenths were seen once. Source material: PBMCs or T cells enriched from blood (not recorded which). These TCRs come from a woman in her forties or fifties who had recovered from COVID-19.

The V and J genes are TRBV3-1 (or the pseudogene TRBV3-2) and TRBJ1-4, with a possible D match to TRBD1 (6 bases). This CDR3 has 14 amino acids. V gave up 4 bases and J gave up 6 bases, with 12 bases separating them. Germline CDR1 and CDR2: LGHDT and YNNKEL (reference sequence). The CDR3 spells CASSLSTGYEKLFF. CDR3 coding DNA: TGTGCCAGCAGCCTAAGCACAGGGTATGAAAAACTGTTTTTT.

The chain carries TRBV2 and TRBJ2-2; 9 positions agree with TRBD1. Germline lookup yields CDR1 SNHLY and CDR2 FYNNEI. V trimming: 7 bases; J trimming: 5 bases; junction bases outside the gene matches: 8. The CDR3 sequence is 15 residues long. CDR3 in amino acids: CASNPDRGWTGELFF. CDR3 bases: TGTGCCAGCAACCCCGACAGGGGGTGGACCGGGGAGCTGTTTTTT.

The V and J genes are TRBV24-1 and TRBJ1-5; the D is unclear. The CDR3 extends over 14 amino acids. Trimming took 3 bases from V and 3 from J, leaving 8 bases between them. CDR1 is KGHDR and CDR2 is SFDVKD in the germline V gene. The chain's CDR3 is CATSDGVYNQPQHF. CDR3 sequence (DNA): TGTGCCACCAGTGATGGAGTTTACAATCAGCCCCAGCATTTT.

The J gene is TRBJ2-2, the V gene TRBV13, with 10 positions matching TRBD2. Germline V gene lookup returns CDR1 PRHDT and CDR2 FYEKMQ (reference sequence). This CDR3 has 17 amino acids. J was trimmed by 3 bases and V by 5 bases; bases with no gene match: 9. The CDR3 DNA follows: TGTGCCAGCAGCCCCCCTAGCGGGGGTTGGGACACCGGGGAGCTGTTTTTT. Translating it yields CASSPPSGGWDTGELFF.

V is TRBV19 and J is TRBJ1-5; D not resolved. The CDR3 is made up of 14 amino acids. The V gene's germline CDR1 is LNHDA and CDR2 SQIVND (reference sequence). V lost 4 bases, J lost 7 bases, and 14 bases lay in between. The CDR3 DNA reads TGTGCCAGTAGTACTCCCGGGAGAGAGCAGCCCCAGCATTTT. Translated, it gives CASSTPGREQPQHF.

V gene TRBV4-1 combines with J gene TRBJ1-1, with D hard to call. V gave up 4 bases and J gave up 2 bases, with 17 bases separating them. The CDR3 length is 16 residues. CDR1 and CDR2 from the germline V gene are MGHRA and YSYEKL. CDR3 in amino acids: CASSPPRRPINTEAFF. The DNA of the CDR3 is TGCGCCAGCAGCCCGCCTAGGCGCCCGATTAACACTGAAGCTTTCTTT.

The rearrangement uses TRBV10-2 and TRBJ2-1; the match to TRBD2 covers 8 bases. Germline CDR1 and CDR2: WSHSY and SAAADI. The CDR3 consists of 16 residues. V dropped 7 bases and J dropped 6; count of bases not matched to a gene: 14. The CDR3 region has the DNA TGCGCCAGCACCCACCAACGTGGCGGGGGGTTCAATGAGCAGTTCTTC. Translation: CASTHQRGGGFNEQFF.

The V and J genes are TRBV6-5 and TRBJ2-7, with 11 nucleotides matching TRBD1. The CDR3 sequence is 14 residues long. Germline CDR1 is MNHEY and CDR2 is SVGAGI. V lost 6 bases and J lost 6; bases outside the gene matches: 7. The CDR3 spells CASSPGTGGGEQYF. In DNA form, the CDR3 reads TGTGCCAGCAGCCCCGGGACAGGGGGTGGCGAGCAGTACTTC.

V gene TRBV9 combines with J gene TRBJ2-1, with D possibly TRBD2 on 6 matching bases. Per the germline V gene, CDR1 is SGDLS and CDR2 is YYNGEE. The V end was cut by 3 bases, the J end by 4 bases, with 11 bases between. The CDR3 spans 14 residues. The CDR3 DNA sequence: TGTGCCAGCAGCGCCGGGACTCGTTACAATGAGCAGTTCTTC. This translates into CASSAGTRYNEQFF.

As to this clone: Other DNA sequences in the same sample also yield this CDR3. This CDR3 reads CASSPGGSTDTQYF. Here the CDR3 DNA reads TGTGCCAGCAGCCCGGGGGGAAGCACAGATACGCAGTATTTT. V gene TRBV11-3 combines with J gene TRBJ2-3; 7 bases line up with TRBD2. CDR1 is SGHNT, CDR2 YENEEA, per germline. The length of the CDR3 is 14 residues. V shed 5 bases and J 0 bases; nucleotides not matched to a gene: 2.

The V call is TRBV27, the J call TRBJ1-4; D gene ambiguous. Germline CDR1 and CDR2: MNHEY and SMNVEV (reference sequence). V lost 4 bases, J lost 5 bases, and 11 bases lay in between. The CDR3 contains 14 residues. CDR3 nucleotide sequence: TGTGCCAGCAGTTACGCAGGCTCAAATGAAAAACTGTTTTTT. Translating it yields CASSYAGSNEKLFF.

The chain couples TRBV28 to TRBJ2-1, with 10 bases matching TRBD1. The CDR3 covers 16 residues. Unmatched junction bases numbered 2, after V lost 2 bases and J lost 1 base. The germline gives CDR1 MDHEN, CDR2 SYDVKM. The chain's CDR3 is CASSLGTGVSYNEQFF. The CDR3 DNA sequence: TGTGCCAGCAGTTTAGGGACAGGGGTGTCCTACAATGAGCAGTTCTTC.

The chain has TRBV6-5 and TRBJ2-3; unclear D gene. The CDR3 contains 13 residues. Germline V gene data show CDR1 as MNHEY and CDR2 as SVGAGI. V was trimmed by 9 bases and J by 4 bases, leaving 14 bases between them. The CDR3 region is CASSVEVADTQYF. DNA of the CDR3: TGTGCCAGTTCAGTTGAGGTGGCAGATACGCAGTATTTT.